The 7 T cell receptor beta chains given below trace back to one sample, sequenced in a study of TIL therapy for anti-PD-1-resistant metastatic lung cancer. Stated time point: pre-treatment sample, taken before nivolumab and TIL therapy. Most excised metastases sampled were pleural nodules or supraclavicular lymph nodes. This was the immunoSEQ v3 assay. TCRdb keeps only in-frame clones here, not all; method: immunoSEQ multiplex PCR. Of 5,000 to 6,500 clones listed, around 60% are singletons. This sample comprised tumor tissue, obtained at baseline. Receptors were obtained from a person between 25 and 80 years old with non-small cell lung cancer.

As for this clone: Other DNA sequences of this sample code for an identical CDR3. The V gene is TRBV11-2, the J gene TRBJ2-5; 15 bases are a match to TRBD2. The V gene's germline CDR1 is SGHAT and CDR2 FQNNGV. The ends lost 5 bases at V and 5 bases at J; junction bases unmatched: 3. This CDR3 comprises 15 residues. The CDR3 coding sequence is TGTGCCAGCAGCCTAGGGACTAGCGGGGGGGAGACCCAGTACTTC. Its protein product is CASSLGTSGGETQYF.

This chain joins TRBV7-6 and TRBJ2-1, with 7 bases identical to TRBD2. The CDR3 has 15 residues. Trimming cost V 4 bases and J 1 base; bases outside gene matches: 4. Looked up from germline, CDR1 is SGHVS and CDR2 is FNYEAQ. The CDR3 sequence: CASSSQRDSYNEQFF. DNA of the CDR3: TGTGCCAGCAGCTCCCAGCGGGATTCCTACAATGAGCAGTTCTTC. Full variable domain (rest looked up from reference TRBV7-6 and TRBJ2-1): GAGVSQSPRYKVTKRGQDVALRCDPISGHVSLYWYRQALGQGPEFLTYFNYEAQQDKSGLPNDRFSAERPEGSISTLTIQRTEQRDSAMYRCASSSQRDSYNEQFFGPGTRLTVL.

The chain uses TRBV14 and TRBJ1-6; possible D gene TRBD1, 5 bases. V lost 4 bases to trimming and J lost 1 base, with 8 bases between them. Per the germline V gene, CDR1 is SGHDN and CDR2 is FVKESK. CDR3 length: 15 residues. The CDR3 region is CASSPQGSYNSPLHF. The CDR3, as DNA: TGTGCCAGCAGCCCGCAGGGATCCTATAATTCACCCCTCCACTTT.

This clone ranks as medium-sized (0.01 to 0.1%). The V and J genes are TRBV7-9 and TRBJ2-1; D gene unclear. CDR3 size: 14 residues. Trimming removed 7 bases from V and 4 bases from J, with 14 bases in between. CDR1 is SEHNR, CDR2 FQNEAQ, per germline (reference sequence). CDR3 bases: TGTGCCAGCACTCTAATTTCCTCTTACAATGAGCAGTTCTTC. Translation: CASTLISSYNEQFF.

The sample holds a few counts of this clone. This chain uses TRBV4-1 with TRBJ2-1; 13 bases agree with TRBD2. V dropped 5 bases and J dropped 10; count of bases not matched to a gene: 11. The CDR3 has 16 residues. Per the germline V gene, CDR1 is MGHRA and CDR2 is YSYEKL. The CDR3 bases are TGCGCCAGCAGCGCATCCCGGACTAGCGGGAGTTACGAGCAGTTCTTC. Protein sequence: CASSASRTSGSYEQFF.

The chain employs TRBV12-3 or TRBV12-4 and TRBJ1-2, with D unresolved. The ends were cut back, 6 bases at V and 4 bases at J, with 9 bases in the middle. The CDR3 extends over 12 amino acids. In DNA form, the CDR3 reads TGTGCCAGCAGCTATAGCAGCTATGGCTACACCTTC. Translation gives CASSYSSYGYTF.

This clone has more than one count but fewer than ten. The chain links TRBV30 to TRBJ2-1, with D tentatively TRBD2 (6 bases). Germline V gives CDR1 GTSNPN, CDR2 SVGIG (reference sequence). V lost 4 bases to trimming and J lost 4 bases, with 8 bases between them. The CDR3 extends over 12 amino acids. CDR3 protein: CAWTRGYNEQFF. Written as DNA, the CDR3 is TGTGCCTGGACTCGGGGGTACAATGAGCAGTTCTTC.